The rows below give T cell receptor beta chains drawn from one sample of a study of blood T cell repertoires in COVID-19. Here immunoSEQ multiplex PCR was the method, and the copy in TCRdb shows in-frame clones only, minus some. The sample carries around 18,000 clones, approximately 80% recorded once. Sequencing was done on a sample of peripheral blood. The receptors derive from a man aged 70 or older with COVID-19, enrolled during active disease. CDR3s leave out the opening cysteine and the closing phenylalanine or tryptophan. Fields, in order: clone size, J gene, V gene, CDR3 protein. Clone size is not always given. Where it is, it says once, few, many or a class for expanded clones.

>-|TRBJ2-1|TRBV19
ASSITGGWEQF
>-|TRBJ1-6|TRBV5-1
ASSLGTGDGNSPLH
>-|TRBJ1-5|TRBV6-2/TRBV6-3
ASSYSRTRTLGQPQH
>-|TRBJ1-4|TRBV5-1
ASSFLGGRDEKLF
>-|TRBJ2-3|TRBV19
ASSIGLSTDTQY
>few|TRBJ1-2|TRBV9
ASSVNHKYGYT
>-|TRBJ1-1|TRBV27
ASSPPGGPYMNTEAF
>-|TRBJ2-1|TRBV27
ASSLPRTVSSYNEQF
>-|TRBJ2-1|TRBV14
ASSPQGNEQF
>-|TRBJ1-2|TRBV15
ATSRERAGMDGYT
>-|TRBJ1-2|TRBV11-2
ASSPISDRSYGYT
>-|TRBJ1-4|TRBV5-1
ASSLGGFNEKLF
>-|TRBJ2-7|TRBV6-6
ASKTGSAYEQY
>-|TRBJ2-7|TRBV7-8
ASSSGELDHRRY
>-|TRBJ1-2|TRBV7-2
ASFDGGRYGYT
>few|TRBJ2-3|TRBV6-5
ASSWGGTDTQY
>-|TRBJ2-7|TRBV10-3
AIGKLAASYEQY